This passage covers 11 T cell receptor beta chains from one sample sequenced in a study of PD-L1 blockade in urothelial cancer. Clones were read by immunoSEQ multiplex PCR, and TCRdb kept only the in-frame ones, dropping some. The sample lists 40,000 to 60,000 clones; about four fifths were seen once. The time point is: pretreatment peripheral blood. Sequences were derived from PBMCs, sampled around atezolizumab (anti-PD-L1) treatment. The receptor source for this set is a man between 65 and 85 years old with urothelial cancer.

The sample holds one count of this clone. This chain links TRBV2 with TRBJ2-1; 8 bases align to TRBD1. CDR3 size: 13 residues. Germline assignment: CDR1 SNHLY and CDR2 FYNNEI. Trimming at V came to 5 bases and at J to 7 bases, leaving 4 bases not matched to a gene. The CDR3 loop reads CASSRQGSNEQFF. CDR3 DNA: TGTGCCAGCAGTCGACAGGGGAGTAATGAGCAGTTCTTC.

The chain combines TRBV28 with TRBJ2-2; D uncertain. V was pared by 4 bases and J by 3 bases, with 3 bases between. In germline, CDR1 is MDHEN, CDR2 SYDVKM. CDR3 length: 12 amino acids. The CDR3 spells CASSSYTGELFF. CDR3 nucleotides: TGTGCCAGCAGTTCCTACACCGGGGAGCTGTTTTTT.

In this sample, this clone turned up once. The V and J genes are TRBV9 and TRBJ2-7; 9 bases fit TRBD2. The CDR3 length is 16 residues. J lost 1 base, V lost 4 bases, and 9 bases had no gene match. Germline V gene data show CDR1 as SGDLS and CDR2 as YYNGEE. CDR3 amino acids: CASSPGGLAGSYEQYF. CDR3 nucleotides: TGTGCCAGCAGCCCAGGGGGGCTAGCGGGATCCTACGAGCAGTACTTC.

This clone was found a few times. The V and J genes are TRBV5-4 and TRBJ2-5; TRBD1 matches 8 bases. V was clipped by 4 bases and J by 2 bases; unmatched bases: 7. This CDR3 comprises 15 residues. The V gene's germline CDR1 is SGHNT and CDR2 YYREEE (reference sequence). CDR3 protein: CASSAGQAGQETQYF. The CDR3 DNA follows: TGTGCCAGCAGCGCGGGACAGGCAGGGCAAGAGACCCAGTACTTC. Full variable domain (missing parts from reference TRBV5-4 and TRBJ2-5): ETGVTQSPTHLIKTRGQQVTLRCSSQSGHNTVSWYQQALGQGPQFIFQYYREEENGRGNFPPRFSGLQFPNYSSELNVNALELDDSALYLCASSAGQAGQETQYFGPGTRLLVL.

This chain connects TRBV7-2 to TRBJ2-1; possible D gene TRBD2, 5 bases. Between the trimmed V and J ends, which lost 1 base and 4 bases, there was a span of 8 bases. Germline assignment: CDR1 SGHTA and CDR2 FQGNSA. The CDR3 totals 14 residues. CDR3 sequence reads: CASSLGRDYNEQFF. The CDR3 bases are TGTGCCAGCAGCTTAGGACGGGATTACAATGAGCAGTTCTTC.

The CDR3: CASSEGLYEQYF. Here the CDR3 DNA reads TGTGCCAGCAGTGAAGGACTCTACGAGCAGTACTTC. This chain joins TRBV2 and TRBJ2-7; no clear D. CDR3 length: 12 amino acids. V lost 1 base and J 3 bases, leaving 4 bases between the germline ends. Germline V gives CDR1 SNHLY, CDR2 FYNNEI.

This clone was seen a single time. The gene calls are TRBV6-1 and TRBJ1-2, with D hard to call. This CDR3 comprises 10 residues. Trimming took 5 bases from V and 4 from J, leaving 2 bases between them. Germline CDR1 reads MNHNS; CDR2 reads SASEGT. The CDR3 is CASSLYGYTF. DNA of the CDR3: TGTGCCAGCAGTCTCTATGGCTACACCTTC.

The CDR3 is CASSEWGGTGADTQYF. CDR3 coding DNA: TGTGCCAGCAGTGAATGGGGAGGAACAGGGGCAGATACGCAGTATTTT. J is TRBJ2-3 and V is TRBV25-1, with D tentatively TRBD1 (7 bases). This CDR3 comprises 16 residues. Germline CDR1 MGHDK, CDR2 SYGVNS. Trimming took 1 base from V and 4 from J, leaving 15 bases between them.

The V call is TRBV15, the J call TRBJ2-7; 9 bases map to TRBD1. V trimming: 1 base; J trimming: 5 bases; junction bases outside the gene matches: 9. The CDR3 covers 16 residues. Germline V lookup: CDR1 LNHNV, CDR2 YYDKDF (reference sequence). The CDR3 reads CATSRVETGGSHEQYF. CDR3 DNA: TGTGCCACCAGCAGAGTAGAGACAGGGGGTTCCCACGAGCAGTACTTC. Filled out from reference TRBV15 and TRBJ2-7, the complete variable domain reads DAMVIQNPRYQVTQFGKPVTLSCSQTLNHNVMYWYQQKSSQAPKLLFHYYDKDFNNEADTPDNFQSRRPNTSFCFLDIRSPGLGDTAMYLCATSRVETGGSHEQYFGPGTRLTVT.

This clone has more than one count but fewer than ten. The chain recombines TRBV7-9 with TRBJ1-2; no clear D. The V gene lost 5 bases and the J gene lost 3 bases, with 10 bases spanning the gap. CDR3 length equals 13 residues. Germline V gives CDR1 SEHNR, CDR2 FQNEAQ (reference sequence). The CDR3 here is CASSPAGDYGYTF. In nucleotides, the CDR3 is TGTGCCAGCAGCCCCGCCGGGGACTATGGCTACACCTTC.

V and J are TRBV30 and TRBJ2-2, with no clear D. The V gene lost 4 bases and the J gene lost 6 bases, with 18 bases spanning the gap. Germline CDR1 GTSNPN, CDR2 SVGIG (reference sequence). The CDR3 sequence is 15 residues long. The CDR3, as DNA: TGTGCCTGGATTCACGGTCGGTTACCACCCGGGGAGCTGTTTTTT. Its translation is CAWIHGRLPPGELFF.